This T cell receptor (beta chain) was identified during a study of cytomegalovirus exposure and HLA in healthy donors. Study-wide findings and caveats: In an earlier analysis, productive rearrangement rates for most beta V segments clustered near 87% or 30%. Presence/absence analyses treated sequencing depth as roughly uniform across donors.

The V gene's germline CDR1 is SGDLS and CDR2 YYNGEE. This CDR3 region has 14 residues. V lost 5 bases and J 4 bases, leaving 15 bases between the germline ends. A multiplex PCR was run with 60 Vbeta primers and 13 Jbeta primers. Produced via immunoSEQ multiplex PCR; TCRdb's table is partial and in-frame only. This specimen shows about 120,000 clones; the ten leading clones hold about 1.8%. The donors gave bone marrow, and they were healthy. Notes on this clone: The antigen is unknown.

The sample was PBMCs. This rearrangement joins TRBV9 to TRBJ1-2; possibly TRBD1 for D (6 bases). This clonotype was sampled from a man aged 18 to 30 in good health and CMV-seronegative. The CDR3 spells CASRYRQDPYGYTF. As DNA, the CDR3 is TGTGCCAGCAGATACCGACAGGACCCCTATGGCTACACCTTC.